These T cell receptor beta chains were read from a single sample in a study of CD8+ T cells in alopecia areata. Assay: immunoSEQ multiplex PCR; the TCRdb copy retains only in-frame clones and omits some. The data contain 190,000 or so clones, approximately 56% of them seen just once; the ten biggest clones take up approximately 3.3%. The input for sequencing was CD4+ T cells sorted from blood, taken at week 4, from a patient treated with tofacitinib. The receptor source for this set is a human donor with alopecia areata. Each CDR3 is given with its conserved first and last residue. A D gene is named only where the DNA matches it firmly. The size of a clone is reported for some rows only, either as once, few or many, or as a class for expanded clones.

>TRBJ1-1|few|TRBV30|.
TGTGCCTGGGGAAGGGGGGTGTTGAACACTGAAGCTTTCTTT
CAWGRGVLNTEAFF
>TRBJ2-7|.|TRBV5-1|TRBD1
TGCGCCAGCAGTGACACCGGGACAGGGGCCTCGGGGGAGCAGTACTTC
CASSDTGTGASGEQYF
>TRBJ1-2|.|TRBV30|.
TGTGCCTGGAGTAGTTCAGGGGCCGGTCGGCCCCTCTATGGCTACACCTTC
CAWSSSGAGRPLYGYTF
>TRBJ2-7|.|TRBV6-1|.
TGTGCCAGCCGCACTAGATCCTACGAGCAGTACTTC
CASRTRSYEQYF
>TRBJ2-1|few|TRBV15|.
TGTGCCACCAGCAGAGCAGGACCCACCGGGGGTGAGCAGTTCTTC
CATSRAGPTGGEQFF
>TRBJ1-1|.|TRBV29-1|.
TGCAGCGTGGATCAAACAGGTACGATGAACACTGAAGCTTTCTTT
CSVDQTGTMNTEAFF
>TRBJ2-7|.|TRBV27|TRBD1
TGTGCCAGCAGTTCCCAGGGGGATTACCCATACGAGCAGTACTTC
CASSSQGDYPYEQYF
>TRBJ1-2|.|TRBV29-1|.
TGCAGCGTTGAAGAATGGCAGGGAAATGGCTACACCTTC
CSVEEWQGNGYTF
>TRBJ2-1|.|TRBV7-7|.
TGTGCTAGCAGCTTAGCCGGAGAAGGAAACAATGAGCAGTTCTTC
CASSLAGEGNNEQFF
>TRBJ1-1|once|TRBV9|.
TGTGCCAGCAGCGTAGAGGCCGGGAACACTGAAGCTTTCTTT
CASSVEAGNTEAFF
>TRBJ2-5|.|TRBV29-1|TRBD1
TGCAGCGTTAATACAGGGGTGGGAGAGACCCAGTACTTC
CSVNTGVGETQYF
>TRBJ2-5|.|TRBV9|TRBD2
TGTGCCAGCAGCGGACTAGCGGGGGGGCATGAGACCCAGTACTTC
CASSGLAGGHETQYF
>TRBJ2-7|.|TRBV19|TRBD1
TGTGCCAGTAGTAAGACAGGGGATCACTACGAGCAGTACTTC
CASSKTGDHYEQYF
>TRBJ1-6|.|TRBV29-1|TRBD1
TGCAGCGGGTCACAGGGGGTGGATTCACCCCTCCACTTT
CSGSQGVDSPLHF
>TRBJ2-5|.|TRBV19|.
TGTGCCAGTAGTATTAATGCTGGCGAGACCCAGTACTTC
CASSINAGETQYF